This passage covers 21 T cell receptor beta chains from one sample sequenced in a study of CD8+CD57+ T cells in acquired aplastic anemia. CD8+CD57+ cell expansion had been shown by flow cytometry in patients chosen for sequencing. According to the study, genomic DNA was the template for TCR beta VDJ and CDR3 profiling. TCRdb used MiXCR to reprocess the reads, holding one entry per CDR3 protein. Of approximately 130,000 distinct CDR3 sequences listed, approximately 36% are singletons. Sample: sorted CD4+, CD8+, or CD8+CD57+ T cells (not recorded which) from PBMCs. The receptors here all came from a human donor with aplastic anemia.

This clonotype was counted a few times. V and J are TRBV10-3 and TRBJ1-3; TRBD1 agrees at 8 bases. The CDR3 is 14 residues long. CDR1 ENHRY and CDR2 SYGVKD come from the germline V gene. After removal of 6 bases from V and 6 bases from J, the junction contained 7 bases not matched to a gene. This CDR3 reads CAIRTDRGENTIYF. CDR3 DNA: TGTGCCATCAGAACCGACAGGGGAGAAAACACCATATATTTT.

V and J are TRBV24-1 and TRBJ2-5; 11 nucleotides align to TRBD1. V shed 5 bases, J shed 5 bases, and the junction held 9 bases outside the gene matches. The germline gives CDR1 KGHDR, CDR2 SFDVKD. CDR3 size: 16 residues. As DNA, the CDR3 is TGTGCCACCAGTGGCGCTAGGGACAGGGGGACGGAGACCCAGTACTTC. Translated: CATSGARDRGTETQYF.

The table lists this clonotype with a count of one. The chain is built from TRBV25-1 and TRBJ2-2; 10 positions match TRBD1. Germline loops: CDR1 MGHDK, CDR2 SYGVNS. The CDR3 runs 16 residues. V dropped 3 bases and J dropped 5; count of bases not matched to a gene: 6. CDR3 sequence reads: CASSERDRGWTGELFF. The DNA of the CDR3 is TGTGCCAGCAGTGAGCGGGACAGGGGTTGGACCGGGGAGCTGTTTTTT.

This clonotype was detected many times. The chain is built from TRBV24-1 and TRBJ2-5; D perhaps matches TRBD2 (6 bases). The CDR3 contains 15 residues. Germline assignment: CDR1 KGHDR and CDR2 SFDVKD. Trimming took 4 bases from V and 2 from J, leaving 13 bases between them. The CDR3: CATSEAGRAQETQYF. CDR3 DNA: TGTGCCACCAGTGAGGCGGGACGGGCACAAGAGACCCAGTACTTC.

The V call is TRBV2, the J call TRBJ1-2; perhaps TRBD1 as D (6 bases). Between the trimmed V and J ends, which lost 7 bases and 2 bases, there was a span of 11 bases. The germline gives CDR1 SNHLY, CDR2 FYNNEI. The CDR3 runs to 13 residues. CDR3 sequence reads: CASTTGANYGYTF. The CDR3, as DNA: TGTGCCAGCACCACGGGGGCAAACTATGGCTACACCTTC.

The J gene is TRBJ2-7, the V gene TRBV7-8; a weak D match, TRBD2 (5 bases). CDR3 length equals 15 residues. The germline V and J ends were trimmed by 3 bases and 7 bases, with 19 bases remaining between them. Per germline, CDR1 SGHVS and CDR2 FQNEAQ. CDR3 sequence (DNA): TGTGCCAGCAGCTTCACTAGGCCATCTTACAATGAGCAGTACGTC. It translates to CASSFTRPSYNEQYV.

There are a few counts of this clonotype. The chain recombines TRBV2 with TRBJ1-6; no reliable D call. V lost 10 bases and J 10 bases, leaving 17 bases between the germline ends. In germline, CDR1 is SNHLY, CDR2 FYNNEI. The CDR3 has 13 residues. The CDR3 region has the DNA TGTGCCACCAGCCGCGGGGTAGAGTCACCCCTCCACTTT. The encoded protein is CATSRGVESPLHF. The whole variable domain, remainder taken from reference TRBV2 and TRBJ1-6, is EPEVTQTPSHQVTQMGQEVILRCVPISNHLYFYWYRQILGQKVEFLVSFYNNEISEKSEIFDDQFSVERPDGSNFTLKIRSTKLEDSAMYFCATSRGVESPLHFGNGTRLTVT.

Many counts were recorded for this clonotype. The V call is TRBV6-1, the J call TRBJ2-7, with 9 bases that match TRBD2. V shed 1 base, J shed 2 bases, and the junction held 6 bases outside the gene matches. Germline V gene sequence: CDR1 MNHNS, CDR2 SASEGT. The CDR3 totals 16 residues. The CDR3 coding sequence is TGTGCCAGCAGTGAAGGGAGGGGACTAGCCACCTACGAGCAGTACGTC. Translated, it gives CASSEGRGLATYEQYV.

The gene calls are TRBV29-1 and TRBJ1-2; a weak D match, TRBD1 (5 bases). Between the trimmed V and J ends, which lost 2 bases and 2 bases, there was a span of 9 bases. CDR3 length equals 13 residues. CDR1 is SQVTM and CDR2 is ANQGSEA in the germline V gene. The CDR3 region has the DNA TGCAGCGTTGAACAGGGAGCGAACTATGGCTACACCTTC. It encodes CSVEQGANYGYTF. Together with reference TRBV29-1 and TRBJ1-2, the CDR3 gives the full variable domain: SAVISQKPSRDICQRGTSLTIQCQVDSQVTMMFWYRQQPGQSLTLIATANQGSEATYESGFVIDKFPISRPNLTFSTLTVSNMSPEDSSIYLCSVEQGANYGYTFGSGTRLTVV.

On this clonotype itself: An end of the junction differs from the germline gene, which may be a read error. The chain is built from TRBV7-8 and TRBJ1-1; D not certain. The CDR3 spans 13 residues. Germline assignment: CDR1 SGHVS and CDR2 FQNEAQ. Here the CDR3 DNA reads TGTGCCAGCAGCTTAGTAATGAACACTGAAGCCTCCTTT. This translates into CASSLVMNTEASF.

This clonotype has at least ten counts. CDR3 sequence: CASSPSSYDIQYF. CDR3 DNA sequence: TGTGCCAGCAGCCCATCCTCGTATGACATTCAGTACTTC. V is TRBV2 and J is TRBJ2-4; D unclear. The germline gives CDR1 SNHLY, CDR2 FYNNEI. The CDR3 loop spans 13 amino acids. V lost 6 bases and J 8 bases, leaving 14 bases between the germline ends.

V gene TRBV2 combines with J gene TRBJ1-6, with D uncertain. This CDR3 has 12 residues. Per the germline V gene, CDR1 is SNHLY and CDR2 is FYNNEI. Trimming shortened V by 1 base and J by 10 bases, and 5 bases separated the two germline ends. The CDR3 DNA reads as TGTGCCAGCAGTGAAGGCGGATCACCCCTCCACTTT. It yields the protein CASSEGGSPLHF.

This clonotype was seen repeatedly, ten times or more. This sequence joins TRBV7-9 and TRBJ1-1; 7 bases are shared with TRBD1. CDR3 length equals 13 residues. The ends lost 11 bases at V and 6 bases at J; junction bases unmatched: 12. Germline V gives CDR1 SEHNR, CDR2 FQNEAQ (reference sequence). CDR3 protein: CAGSRGTYPEAFF. The CDR3 DNA reads TGTGCCGGATCCAGGGGGACCTACCCTGAAGCTTTCTTT.

This clonotype showed up many times. This chain connects TRBV4-2 to TRBJ1-3; unclear D gene. From germline, CDR1 is LGHNA and CDR2 YNFKEQ. V was cut by 1 base and J by 0 bases, with 10 bases left in between. The CDR3 sequence is 16 residues long. The CDR3: CASSQVGTFSGNTIYF. In DNA form, the CDR3 reads TGTGCCAGCAGCCAAGTTGGCACCTTCTCTGGAAACACCATATATTTT.

This sequence joins TRBV15 and TRBJ1-6, with a weak D call TRBD1 (5 bases). This CDR3 region has 14 residues. Trimming removed 5 bases from V and 7 bases from J, with 12 bases in between. Germline V CDR1 and CDR2: LNHNV, YYDKDF (reference sequence). The CDR3 region is CATSVTETNSPLHF. Here the CDR3 DNA reads TGTGCCACCAGCGTGACAGAAACCAATTCACCCCTCCACTTT.

A few counts support this clonotype. This chain links TRBV2 with TRBJ2-7; TRBD1 matches 7 bases. The CDR3 contains 13 residues. The germline CDR1 and CDR2 sequences are SNHLY and FYNNEI. J was trimmed by 5 bases and V by 6 bases; bases with no gene match: 7. CDR3 DNA: TGTGCCAGCAGCGACAGGGTACTGGACGAGCAGTACTTC. Its translation: CASSDRVLDEQYF.

In the case of this clonotype: A read error may explain this, as a much larger clone is one base away. The gene calls are TRBV20-1 and TRBJ2-2, with 8 bases lining up with TRBD1. The V gene's germline CDR1 is DFQATT and CDR2 SNEGSKA (reference sequence). This CDR3 comprises 17 residues. The junction had 11 bases not matched to a gene; V was cut back by 1 base and J by 4 bases. The CDR3: CSARAPGQGRSTGELFF. The CDR3 DNA is TGCAGTGCTAGAGCTCCCGGACAGGGAAGGTCCACCGGGGAGCTGTTTTTT.

This clonotype was seen ten or more times. The genes are TRBV20-1 and TRBJ2-5, with D possibly called TRBD1 or TRBD2 (6 bases each). The germline V and J ends were trimmed by 3 bases and 4 bases, with 12 bases remaining between them. The CDR3 spans 13 residues. The germline CDR1 and CDR2 sequences are DFQATT and SNEGSKA (reference sequence). The CDR3 DNA reads TGCAGTGCTAGCCGGGGGCTAGCAGAGACCCAGTACTTC. Amino acid sequence: CSASRGLAETQYF.

This clonotype was counted many times. The chain has TRBV10-2 and TRBJ1-5, with no clear D. The CDR3 spans 14 residues. Germline CDR1 is WSHSY and CDR2 is SAAADI. Deletions cut 5 bases from V and 3 bases from J, with 11 bases between. The CDR3, as DNA: TGCGCCAGCAGTACCTTTGGCTCCAATCAGCCCCAGCATTTT. Translation gives CASSTFGSNQPQHF.

The chain joins TRBV6-2 or TRBV6-3 to TRBJ2-3, with D unresolved. This CDR3 comprises 14 residues. The V gene's germline CDR1 is MNHEY and CDR2 SVGEGT. The V gene lost 2 bases and the J gene lost 1 base, with 7 bases spanning the gap. CDR3 loop: CASSYGPGTDTQYF. Here the CDR3 DNA reads TGTGCCAGCAGTTACGGACCAGGCACAGATACGCAGTATTTT.

The chain carries TRBV20-1 and TRBJ2-7; weak D call: TRBD2 (5 bases). Germline V CDR1 and CDR2: DFQATT, SNEGSKA (reference sequence). The CDR3 contains 13 residues. Trimming cost V 8 bases and J 2 bases, with 16 bases left between them. The CDR3 loop is CSSMWGDTYEQYF. The CDR3, as DNA: TGCAGTAGCATGTGGGGAGATACCTACGAGCAGTACTTC.